This T cell receptor beta chain was recovered during a study of cytomegalovirus exposure and HLA in healthy donors. Study overall: Roughly 80 million unique TCRs from HLA-typed donors made up an early data release.

Study findings and constraints: TCR beta V- and J-gene trimming, according to a later analysis, was linked to a missense DCLRE1C variant. One later analysis reportedly identified an Asian-associated ancestry cluster that showed fewer N-insertions than the roughly 600-donor mean.

CDR1 is KGHSH, CDR2 LQKENI, per germline. This CDR3 is 14 amino acids long. Trimming removed 3 bases at V and 6 bases at J, with 12 bases between. Vbeta (60) and Jbeta (13) primers were used in the PCR. TCRdb's copy holds only in-frame clones and misses some; the assay was immunoSEQ multiplex PCR. The repertoire has about 140,000 clones, approximately 80% of them found once; the top ten carry about 2.2%. In the case of this clone: What it binds is not known.

V gene TRBV18 combines with J gene TRBJ2-1, with D uncertain. The source material was PBMCs. The receptor comes from a man aged 25-40 years in good health and CMV-seronegative. CDR3 DNA sequence: TGTGCCAGCTCACCCACCTATGTTAGCAATGAGCAGTTCTTC. This sequence encodes CASSPTYVSNEQFF.